This record concerns one TCR beta chain sequence. Its antigen is undetermined. The sample belongs to a study of OX40 agonist ivuxolimab in advanced cancers. Assay used: immunoSEQ multiplex PCR; TCRdb lists only in-frame clones, some missing. This table has some 60,000 clones, 65% to 85% appearing once. The CDR3 extends over 16 amino acids. Germline CDR1 is SGHTA and CDR2 is FQGNSA. The V and J ends lost 4 bases and 0 bases respectively, with 13 bases between them. The study's findings and limits: Determination of antigen specificity was not performed for the expanded peripheral T cells. CD8+ T cells (on average) carried more expanded clones than CD4+ T cells.

The origin of this receptor is an adult with an advanced solid tumor such as melanoma, head and neck, liver or kidney cancer. This chain connects TRBV7-2 to TRBJ2-4; D ambiguous. The starting material was CD4+ or CD8+ T cells sorted from blood, obtained in a trial of the OX40 agonist ivuxolimab. CDR3 amino acids: CASSSPPAKAKNIQYF. For the CDR3, the DNA is TGTGCCAGCAGCTCCCCCCCGGCCAAAGCCAAAAACATTCAGTACTTC.